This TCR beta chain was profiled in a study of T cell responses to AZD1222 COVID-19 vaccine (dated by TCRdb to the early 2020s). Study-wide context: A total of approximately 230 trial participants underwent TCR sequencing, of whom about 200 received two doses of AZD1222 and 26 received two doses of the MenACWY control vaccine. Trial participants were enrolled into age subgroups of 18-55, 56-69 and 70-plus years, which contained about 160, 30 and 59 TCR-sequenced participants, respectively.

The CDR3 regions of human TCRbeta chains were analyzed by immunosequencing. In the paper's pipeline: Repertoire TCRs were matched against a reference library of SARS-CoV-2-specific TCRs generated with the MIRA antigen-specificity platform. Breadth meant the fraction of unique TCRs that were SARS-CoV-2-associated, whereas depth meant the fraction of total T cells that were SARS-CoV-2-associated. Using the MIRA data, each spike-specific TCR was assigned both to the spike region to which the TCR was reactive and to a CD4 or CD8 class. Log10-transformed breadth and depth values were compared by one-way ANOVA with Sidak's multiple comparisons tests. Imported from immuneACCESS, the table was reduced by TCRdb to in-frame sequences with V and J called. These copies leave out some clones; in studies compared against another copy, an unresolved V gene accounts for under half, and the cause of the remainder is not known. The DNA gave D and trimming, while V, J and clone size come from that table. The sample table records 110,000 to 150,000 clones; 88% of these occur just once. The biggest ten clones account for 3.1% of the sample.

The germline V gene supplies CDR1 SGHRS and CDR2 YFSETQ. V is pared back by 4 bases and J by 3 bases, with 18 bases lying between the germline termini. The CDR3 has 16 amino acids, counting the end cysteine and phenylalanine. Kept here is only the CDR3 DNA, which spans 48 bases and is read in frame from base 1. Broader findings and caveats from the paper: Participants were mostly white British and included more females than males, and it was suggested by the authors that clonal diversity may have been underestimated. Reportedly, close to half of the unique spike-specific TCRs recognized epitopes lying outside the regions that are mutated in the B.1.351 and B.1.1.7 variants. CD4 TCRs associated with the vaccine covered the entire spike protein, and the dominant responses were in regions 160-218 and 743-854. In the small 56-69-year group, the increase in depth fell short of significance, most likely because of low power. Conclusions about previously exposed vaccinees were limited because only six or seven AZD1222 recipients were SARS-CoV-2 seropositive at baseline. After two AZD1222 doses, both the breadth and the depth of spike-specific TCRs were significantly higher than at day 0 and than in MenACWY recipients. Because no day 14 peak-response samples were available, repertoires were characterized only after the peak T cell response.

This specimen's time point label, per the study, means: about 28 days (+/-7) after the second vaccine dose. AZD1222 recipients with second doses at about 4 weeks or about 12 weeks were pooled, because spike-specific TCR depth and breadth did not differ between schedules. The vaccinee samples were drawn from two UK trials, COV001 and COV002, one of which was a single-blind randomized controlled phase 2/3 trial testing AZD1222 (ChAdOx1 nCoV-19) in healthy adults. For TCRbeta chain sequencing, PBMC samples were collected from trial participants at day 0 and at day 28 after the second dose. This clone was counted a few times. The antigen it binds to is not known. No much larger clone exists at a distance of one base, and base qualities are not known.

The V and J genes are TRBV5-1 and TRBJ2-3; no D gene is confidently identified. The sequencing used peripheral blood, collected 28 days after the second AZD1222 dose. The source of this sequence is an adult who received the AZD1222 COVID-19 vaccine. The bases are TGCGCCAGCAGCCCAGCCCATCCCTACTCAACAGATACGCAGTATTTT. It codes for CASSPAHPYSTDTQYF.